The text below deals with one TCR beta chain. Its target is unknown. This CDR3 contains 14 residues. V was cut by 7 bases and J by 0 bases, with 13 bases left in between. Looked up from germline, CDR1 is SEHNR and CDR2 is FQNEAQ (reference sequence). Genomic DNA constituted the template upon which TCR beta VDJ and CDR3 profiling was performed. TCRdb reanalysed the reads using MiXCR and keeps one entry per CDR3 protein. This table has approximately 130,000 distinct CDR3 sequences, approximately 50% appearing once. This specimen belongs to a study of CD8+CD57+ T cells in acquired aplastic anemia. Study in general: Sorted CD4+ and CD8+ cells yielded DNA averaging around 3.2 ug. Broader study findings: Between patients and controls, CD8+ Simpson's diversity did not vary significantly.

CD8+CD57+ cell expansion had been shown by flow cytometry in patients chosen for sequencing. Blood sampling was performed on the patients, and none of them had received therapy by then. The specimen was sorted CD4+, CD8+, or CD8+CD57+ T cells (not recorded which) from PBMCs. V gene TRBV7-9 combines with J gene TRBJ2-7; no clear D. This TCR was recovered from a human donor with aplastic anemia. CDR3 nucleotide sequence: TGTGCCAGCACCTCCCGACCTAGCTCCTACGAGCAGTACTTC. It is translated as CASTSRPSSYEQYF.